Listed below are T cell receptor beta chains from one sample, sequenced in a study of blood T cell repertoires in COVID-19. The data were produced by immunoSEQ multiplex PCR, yet TCRdb's version contains in-frame clones alone and is incomplete. Among about 140,000 clones listed, about 70% were seen once. The sequencing input was peripheral blood. Receptors originate from an elderly man with acute or convalescent COVID-19. The CDR3 runs from the conserved cysteine through the conserved F or W. A D gene is named only where the DNA matches it firmly. For some rows the clone size is stated as once, few or many, or as a class when expanded; others skip it.

-	few	TRBJ2-5	TRBV7-2	TGTGCCAGCAGCTTAGGACTTAAAAGGCGGGGGACACAAGAGACCCAGTACTTC	CASSLGLKRRGTQETQYF
TRBD1	once	TRBJ1-3	TRBV7-8	TGTGCCAGCAGCCTTATACAGGGGAGCTCTGGAAACACCATATATTTT	CASSLIQGSSGNTIYF
TRBD1	-	TRBJ1-2	TRBV12-3/TRBV12-4	TGTGCCAGCAGCTGGTCCGGGACAGCCCTCACCTTC	CASSWSGTALTF
-	once	TRBJ2-4	TRBV6-2/TRBV6-3	TGTGCCAGCAGTTACGGGGGGTTAGCCAAAAACATTCAGTACTTC	CASSYGGLAKNIQYF
TRBD1	-	TRBJ1-2	TRBV7-2	TGTGCCAGCAGCTTACCAGGGGGTTTTAACTATGGCTACACCTTC	CASSLPGGFNYGYTF
TRBD1	-	TRBJ1-2	TRBV5-1	TGCGCCAGCAGCTCCGGACAGGTTAATGACTATGGCTACACCTTC	CASSSGQVNDYGYTF
-	-	TRBJ2-3	TRBV7-2	TGTGCCAGCACCCAAGGGGGTCTCACAGATACGCAGTATTTT	CASTQGGLTDTQYF
-	once	TRBJ1-1	TRBV7-9	TGTGCCAGCAGCTTCGGACATCGAACGTGGGAAGCTTTCTTT	CASSFGHRTWEAFF
TRBD1	-	TRBJ2-5	TRBV6-5	TGTGCCGCTTCGCGGGACAGGGAAGAGACCCAGTACTTC	CAASRDREETQYF
-	-	TRBJ2-7	TRBV2	TGTGCCAGCAGTCTCCCCTACGAGCAGTACTTC	CASSLPYEQYF
-	-	TRBJ2-7	TRBV27	TGTGCCAGCAGTTCGGGCACAGGGGGGGCCGTCTACGAGCAGTACTTC	CASSSGTGGAVYEQYF
TRBD2	-	TRBJ2-3	TRBV9	TGTGCCAGCAGTAGACTAGCGGGCACAGATACGCAGTATTTT	CASSRLAGTDTQYF
-	-	TRBJ1-5	TRBV28	TGTGCCAGCAGCCCGGGGGGCTTGAGCAATCAGCCCCAGCATTTT	CASSPGGLSNQPQHF
TRBD1	-	TRBJ1-4	TRBV5-1	TGCGCCAGTCATACAGGGGGCCTTAATGAAAAACTGTTTTTT	CASHTGGLNEKLFF
-	-	TRBJ2-2	TRBV6-4	TGTGCCAGCAGTGAATCGCCGCTAGCGCTCATGTCGATGAACACCGGGGAGCTGTTTTTT	CASSESPLALMSMNTGELFF
TRBD1	-	TRBJ2-1	TRBV7-2	TGTGCCAGCAGTACCGGGGGACAGGGGGCTTACAATGAGCAGTTCTTC	CASSTGGQGAYNEQFF
TRBD1	-	TRBJ1-6	TRBV4-2	TGTGCCAGCAGCCAAGCCGGGGACAGTTTTTGGGATTCACCCCTCCACTTT	CASSQAGDSFWDSPLHF
-	-	TRBJ2-5	TRBV18	TGTGCCAGCTCACCCCCGGCAGGGGCCCACCAAGAGACCCAGTACTTC	CASSPPAGAHQETQYF
-	many	TRBJ1-2	TRBV28	TGTGCCAGCAGTCCTAAGGGGTTCGGTGGCTACACCTTC	CASSPKGFGGYTF
-	-	TRBJ2-5	TRBV12-5	TGTGCTAGTGGTTACTTCCCAGGGGAGACCCAGTACTTC	CASGYFPGETQYF
TRBD1	-	TRBJ1-1	TRBV7-9	TGTGCCAGCAGCCCCCTACAGGGGGCAATGTGGGCTTTCTTT	CASSPLQGAMWAFF
-	-	TRBJ1-6	TRBV28	TGTGCCAGCACTACTAACGCGGGAGAATCACCCCTCCACTTT	CASTTNAGESPLHF
-	once	TRBJ1-2	TRBV12-5	TGTGCTAGTGGCCACGGGGGGTCGGGAGGCTACACCTTC	CASGHGGSGGYTF
-	-	TRBJ1-1	TRBV7-9	TGTGCCAGCGGGCTGGGGACAGAAGCTTTCTTT	CASGLGTEAFF
-	-	TRBJ2-7	TRBV9	TGTGCCAGCAGCGTAGACAGCTCCTACGAGCAGTACTTC	CASSVDSSYEQYF
-	few	TRBJ2-1	TRBV6-4	TGTGCCAGCAGTGCAACTGGAGCTTGGGTCAATGAGCAGTTCTTC	CASSATGAWVNEQFF
-	-	TRBJ1-5	TRBV4-1	TGCGCCAGCAGCCTTCGAGGGGGGGAGGGTTATCAGCCCCAGCATTTT	CASSLRGGEGYQPQHF
-	-	TRBJ1-3	TRBV7-2	TGTGCCAGCAGTAACAGGGCCGGAAACACCATATATTTT	CASSNRAGNTIYF
TRBD2	-	TRBJ2-3	TRBV11-2	TGTGCCAGCAGCTTAGGGTACGGGGGGGACACAGATACGCAGTATTTT	CASSLGYGGDTDTQYF
-	-	TRBJ2-1	TRBV7-9	TGTGCCGGAGCAGCGACCGCCTACAATGAGCAGTTCTTC	CAGAATAYNEQFF
-	-	TRBJ1-5	TRBV7-2	TGTGCCAGCAGCGCCCAATTAGGGACACTGAATCAGCCCCAGCATTTT	CASSAQLGTLNQPQHF
TRBD2	few	TRBJ2-2	TRBV6-5	TGTGCCAGCAGTTACCGCGGGGGGTCGAACACCGGGGAGCTGTTTTTT	CASSYRGGSNTGELFF
-	-	TRBJ1-6	TRBV25-1	TGTGCCAGCAGCAGGGGTTATAATTCACCCCTCCACTTT	CASSRGYNSPLHF
-	few	TRBJ2-1	TRBV24-1	TGTGCCACCGGCACTACGTATGAGCAGTTCTTC	CATGTTYEQFF
TRBD1	-	TRBJ2-2	TRBV2	TGTGCCAGCAGTGGACAGGGCAACACCGGGGAGCTGTTTTTT	CASSGQGNTGELFF
-	-	TRBJ1-1	TRBV27	TGTGCCAGCAGTTTATCTAGGGGGTCTCCTGAAGCTTTCTTT	CASSLSRGSPEAFF
-	-	TRBJ2-1	TRBV3-1/TRBV3-2	TGTGCCAGCAGCCAAGACACCCAACTAGAGCAGTTCTTC	CASSQDTQLEQFF
TRBD2	-	TRBJ2-1	TRBV13	TGTGCCAGCAGCTTATCTCGGGGGGAGATGCAGTTCTTC	CASSLSRGEMQFF
-	-	TRBJ1-2	TRBV6-2/TRBV6-3	TGTGCCAGCAGCCCCCGGTCCGACCGGAGCTATGGCTACACCTTC	CASSPRSDRSYGYTF
-	-	TRBJ2-5	TRBV11-2	TGTGCCAGCAGCTTAGGATGGCAGGGCCAAGAGACCCAGTACTTC	CASSLGWQGQETQYF
TRBD1	-	TRBJ2-7	TRBV7-3	TGTGCCAGCAGCTCCGCTCCGGGACAGACCTACGAGCAGTACTTC	CASSSAPGQTYEQYF
TRBD1	few	TRBJ2-2	TRBV3-1/TRBV3-2	TGTGCCAGCAGCCAGCGGACAGGGGGCAGCGCCGGGGAGCTGTTTTTT	CASSQRTGGSAGELFF